This TCR beta chain came from a study of T-cell memory formation after mild COVID-19. The CDR3 covers 11 residues. Findings and caveats of the study: The authors left the SARS-CoV-2 specificity of second-wave clones peaking on day 37 unconfirmed. CD4+ contracting clones were mainly CM and EM; CD8+ ones, EMRA.

TCRdb reprocessed the 5' RACE reads with MiXCR, giving one entry per CDR3 protein. Of 350,000 to 400,000 distinct CDR3 sequences in the sample, around a fifth are singletons; the top ten hold around 12%. Comment on this clonotype: Antigen unknown.

The chain couples TRBV21-1 to TRBJ2-3; TRBD1 was called by the table and not checked on the DNA. TRBV21-1 is recorded as a pseudogene. The clonotype originates from an adult woman who had mild COVID-19 (a few samples of this study predate the infection). Cell type and time point are not known. The specimen was PBMCs or a T cell subset sorted from them (not recorded which). This chain's CDR3 is CASSNGQGQYF. DNA of the CDR3: TGTGCCAGCAGCAATGGACAGGGACAGTATTTT.